The rows below give T cell receptor beta chains drawn from one sample of a study of Ad26.COV2.S vaccination and SARS-CoV-2 variants. Method: immunoSEQ multiplex PCR; TCRdb's copy keeps in-frame clones and lacks some. The repertoire has over 85,000 clones, approximately 86% of them found once; the top ten carry 15% to 20%. Sequencing used peripheral blood, obtained after recovery from COVID-19. All receptors come from a human donor who had recovered from COVID-19. Both conserved end residues are part of each CDR3. D genes are given only for firm matches. Only some rows state a clone size, as once, few, many or a class for expanded clones.

-	TRBJ1-4	TRBV28	TRBD1	CASSFAGTGGEKLFF	TGTGCCAGCAGTTTCGCCGGGACAGGGGGCGAAAAACTGTTTTTT
-	TRBJ2-1	TRBV2	-	CASRPSGSGLMEDEQFF	TGTGCCAGCAGACCCTCCGGATCCGGCTTGATGGAGGATGAGCAGTTCTTC
-	TRBJ1-1	TRBV13	TRBD1	CASSPQGAYTEAFF	TGTGCCAGCAGCCCTCAGGGGGCCTACACTGAAGCTTTCTTT
-	TRBJ1-1	TRBV7-9	TRBD1	CASSLSGTGVIGNTEAFF	TGTGCCAGCAGCTTATCTGGGACAGGGGTCATCGGGAACACTGAAGCTTTCTTT
-	TRBJ1-1	TRBV28	-	CASSFRGLTEAFF	TGTGCCAGCAGTTTCCGGGGGCTCACTGAAGCTTTCTTT
-	TRBJ2-5	TRBV25-1	-	CASSENGVWETQYF	TGTGCCAGCAGTGAAAATGGGGTCTGGGAGACCCAGTACTTC
once	TRBJ2-3	TRBV11-2	-	CASSLRAVQTSTDTQYF	TGTGCCAGCAGCTTGCGAGCGGTTCAAACTAGCACAGATACGCAGTATTTT
once	TRBJ1-3	TRBV2	-	CASRTGTPYSGNTIYF	TGTGCCAGCCGGACGGGCACCCCTTACTCTGGAAACACCATATATTTT
once	TRBJ2-1	TRBV21-1	-	CASSKPGQGVYNEQFF	TGTGCCAGCAGCAAACCGGGACAGGGGGTCTACAATGAGCAGTTCTTC
-	TRBJ1-2	TRBV24-1	-	CATSDSTNHRAGYTF	TGTGCCACCAGTGATTCTACCAACCACAGGGCTGGCTACACCTTC
-	TRBJ2-3	TRBV7-2	TRBD2	CASSSPRTSGTDTQYF	TGTGCCAGCAGCTCGCCCCGGACTAGCGGTACAGATACGCAGTATTTT
-	TRBJ2-7	TRBV7-3	-	CASSYNFPGEQYF	TGTGCCAGCAGCTACAACTTTCCGGGAGAGCAGTACTTC
-	TRBJ2-7	TRBV27	-	CASSPRPGATYEQYF	TGTGCCAGCAGTCCCCGCCCGGGCGCAACCTACGAGCAGTACTTC
-	TRBJ2-1	TRBV2	TRBD1	CASSEVVTGAYNEQFF	TGTGCCAGCAGTGAAGTGGTGACAGGGGCCTACAATGAGCAGTTCTTC
-	TRBJ2-3	TRBV5-6	-	CASSLMFTDTQYF	TGTGCCAGCAGCTTGATGTTCACAGATACGCAGTATTTT
few	TRBJ2-2	TRBV27	-	CASSFPLQGHTGELFF	TGTGCCAGCAGTTTCCCATTACAGGGACACACCGGGGAGCTGTTTTTT
-	TRBJ1-1	TRBV6-6	-	CASSYSKLLNTEAFF	TGTGCCAGCAGTTACTCGAAGTTGCTGAACACTGAAGCTTTCTTT
-	TRBJ1-1	TRBV27	-	CASSPHNRITEAFF	TGTGCCAGCAGCCCACACAATCGGATCACTGAAGCTTTCTTT
-	TRBJ2-1	TRBV10-1	TRBD2	CASSETSGGYNEQFF	TGCGCCAGCAGTGAGACTAGCGGAGGGTACAATGAGCAGTTCTTC
-	TRBJ2-5	TRBV4-2	TRBD2	CASSPTSGRDAGTQYF	TGTGCCAGCAGCCCTACTAGCGGGAGAGATGCTGGGACCCAGTACTTC
-	TRBJ2-2	TRBV19	-	CASSMGYTGELFF	TGTGCCAGTAGTATGGGGTACACCGGGGAGCTGTTTTTT
-	TRBJ1-1	TRBV7-2	-	CASSLWSEAFF	TGTGCCAGCAGCTTGTGGTCTGAAGCTTTCTTT
-	TRBJ2-7	TRBV5-1	TRBD1	CASSRSGGMYEQYF	TGCGCCAGCAGTCGGTCAGGGGGAATGTACGAGCAGTACTTC
-	TRBJ2-2	TRBV5-1	-	CASSLAQTNTGELFF	TGCGCCAGCAGCTTAGCACAGACAAACACCGGGGAGCTGTTTTTT
-	TRBJ2-5	TRBV12-3/TRBV12-4	-	CASTVGRGETQYF	TGTGCCAGCACAGTTGGACGAGGGGAGACCCAGTACTTC
-	TRBJ2-3	TRBV6-2/TRBV6-3	-	CASSYSRTGFADTQYF	TGTGCCAGCAGTTACTCGCGCACAGGGTTCGCAGATACGCAGTATTTT
once	TRBJ2-7	TRBV28	TRBD1	CASSLAGTANYEQYF	TGTGCCAGCAGTTTAGCCGGGACAGCGAACTACGAGCAGTACTTC
-	TRBJ1-2	TRBV7-2	-	CASNLGGSNYGYTF	TGTGCCAGCAACCTCGGAGGATCTAACTATGGCTACACCTTC
-	TRBJ2-7	TRBV13	TRBD2	CASSSTSGRAHEQYF	TGTGCCAGCAGCTCGACTAGCGGGAGGGCCCACGAGCAGTACTTC
-	TRBJ2-7	TRBV28	-	CASSLGGYWDEQYF	TGTGCCAGCAGTTTAGGGGGGTACTGGGACGAGCAGTACTTC
-	TRBJ2-3	TRBV7-9	TRBD2	CASRFTGLAGGPGSQYF	TGTGCCAGCAGATTTACAGGGCTAGCGGGAGGGCCCGGGTCGCAGTATTTT
-	TRBJ1-2	TRBV2	-	CASSMTGFAGGFYGYTF	TGTGCCAGCTCCATGACCGGGTTTGCGGGGGGCTTCTATGGCTACACCTTC
-	TRBJ2-7	TRBV15	TRBD2	CATSNILAGEYEQYF	TGTGCCACCAGCAACATTCTAGCGGGAGAATACGAGCAGTACTTC
-	TRBJ1-2	TRBV19	TRBD1	CASSVQGEGGGYTF	TGTGCCAGTAGTGTGCAGGGGGAAGGAGGTGGCTACACCTTC
-	TRBJ1-6	TRBV11-2	-	CASSLVVQNNSPLHF	TGTGCCAGCAGCTTAGTTGTGCAGAATAATTCACCCCTCCACTTT
few	TRBJ1-2	TRBV2	-	CASRWGVRYTF	TGTGCCAGCAGATGGGGAGTTAGGTACACCTTC
-	TRBJ2-7	TRBV5-6	-	CASSFVSPEQYF	TGTGCCAGCAGCTTCGTCTCACCCGAGCAGTACTTC
once	TRBJ2-7	TRBV5-1	-	CASSLVFQGTTSYEQYF	TGCGCCAGCAGCTTGGTTTTTCAGGGGACTACCTCCTACGAGCAGTACTTC
large	TRBJ1-2	TRBV4-3	TRBD1	CASSQTRTGRYYGYTF	TGCGCCAGCAGCCAAACCAGGACAGGGCGCTACTATGGCTACACCTTC
-	TRBJ1-1	TRBV4-1	-	CASSPGGNTEAFF	TGCGCCAGCAGTCCGGGGGGGAACACTGAAGCTTTCTTT
-	TRBJ1-1	TRBV7-9	-	CASSLDSDTGEAFF	TGTGCCAGCAGCTTAGATTCGGACACGGGTGAAGCTTTCTTT
-	TRBJ1-2	TRBV10-3	-	CAISESGRTGSNGYTF	TGTGCCATCAGTGAGTCGGGCAGGACGGGAAGTAATGGCTACACCTTC
-	TRBJ1-2	TRBV2	-	CASSESFQSSYGYTF	TGTGCCAGCAGTGAAAGTTTTCAGTCGAGCTATGGCTACACCTTC
-	TRBJ1-1	TRBV11-3	-	CASSLDGDTEAFF	TGTGCCAGCAGCTTAGATGGGGACACTGAAGCTTTCTTT
once	TRBJ2-5	TRBV11-3	-	CASSVPPGISGWETQYF	TGTGCCAGCAGCGTGCCACCGGGGATCTCAGGTTGGGAGACCCAGTACTTC
-	TRBJ1-2	TRBV25-1	-	CASSDWTYGAGPNYGYTF	TGTGCCAGCAGTGATTGGACCTACGGCGCAGGACCTAACTATGGCTACACCTTC
-	TRBJ1-3	TRBV5-6	-	CASSRDTSGNTIYF	TGTGCCAGCAGCCGGGACACCTCTGGAAACACCATATATTTT
-	TRBJ2-7	TRBV27	TRBD1	CASSLGRGLYEQYF	TGTGCCAGCAGTTTGGGCAGGGGGCTCTACGAGCAGTACTTC
-	TRBJ2-1	TRBV5-4	TRBD2	CASSKRLGLADNEQFF	TGTGCCAGCAGCAAGAGACTGGGACTAGCGGACAATGAGCAGTTCTTC
-	TRBJ2-1	TRBV5-1	TRBD2	CASSLGLAGGPGNEQFF	TGCGCCAGCAGCCTAGGACTAGCGGGAGGGCCCGGCAATGAGCAGTTCTTC
-	TRBJ1-2	TRBV12-3/TRBV12-4	-	CASTSGGYYGYTF	TGTGCCAGCACCTCCGGGGGATACTATGGCTACACCTTC
-	TRBJ1-1	TRBV24-1	-	CAIQRGTEAFF	TGTGCCATCCAAAGGGGCACTGAAGCTTTCTTT
-	TRBJ2-7	TRBV12-3/TRBV12-4	-	CASSLVGHEQYF	TGTGCCAGCAGTTTGGTTGGACACGAGCAGTACTTC
-	TRBJ2-2	TRBV5-4	TRBD2	CASSPGGDGELFF	TGTGCCAGCAGCCCCGGGGGGGACGGGGAGCTGTTTTTT